Sequencing of this T cell receptor (beta chain) was carried out in a study of blood T cell repertoires in COVID-19. Clones were read by immunoSEQ multiplex PCR, and TCRdb kept only the in-frame ones, dropping some. This sample has under 200,000 clones; approximately 91% occur once, and the top ten carry about 4.9%. CDR1 SGHDT and CDR2 YYEEEE come from the germline V gene. V lost 0 bases, J lost 10 bases, and 17 bases lay in between. This CDR3 region has 15 residues. The origin of this receptor is a man aged 18-30 years with COVID-19, enrolled during active disease. The sequencing sample was made of peripheral blood. This rearrangement joins TRBV5-6 to TRBJ2-1; a weak D match, TRBD1 (6 bases). The chain's CDR3 is CASSLAYRVQGEQFF. The CDR3 DNA follows: TGTGCCAGCAGCTTGGCCTACAGGGTCCAGGGGGAGCAGTTCTTC.